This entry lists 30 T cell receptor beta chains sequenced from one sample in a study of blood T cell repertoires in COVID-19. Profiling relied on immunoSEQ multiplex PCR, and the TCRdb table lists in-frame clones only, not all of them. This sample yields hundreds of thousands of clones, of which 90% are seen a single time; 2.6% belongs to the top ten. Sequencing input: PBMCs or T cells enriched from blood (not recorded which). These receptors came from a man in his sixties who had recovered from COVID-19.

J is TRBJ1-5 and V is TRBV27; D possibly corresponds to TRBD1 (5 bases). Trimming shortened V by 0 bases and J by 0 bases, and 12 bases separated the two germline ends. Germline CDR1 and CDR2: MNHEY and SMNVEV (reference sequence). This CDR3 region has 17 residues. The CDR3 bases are TGTGCCAGCAGTTTATCCTACAGGAGCCTTAGCAATCAGCCCCAGCATTTT. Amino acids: CASSLSYRSLSNQPQHF.

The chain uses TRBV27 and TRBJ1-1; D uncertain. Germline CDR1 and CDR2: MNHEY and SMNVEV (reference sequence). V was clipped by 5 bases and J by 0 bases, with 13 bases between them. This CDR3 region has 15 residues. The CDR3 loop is CASSLSGGVNTEAFF. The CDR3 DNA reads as TGTGCCAGCAGTCTCTCGGGAGGAGTGAACACTGAAGCTTTCTTT.

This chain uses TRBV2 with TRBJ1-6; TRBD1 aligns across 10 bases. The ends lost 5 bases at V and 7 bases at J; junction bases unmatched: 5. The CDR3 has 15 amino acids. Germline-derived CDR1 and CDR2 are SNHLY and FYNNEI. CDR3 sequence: CASSPRTGGNSPLHF. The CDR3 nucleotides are TGTGCCAGCAGTCCCAGGACAGGGGGAAATTCACCCCTCCACTTT.

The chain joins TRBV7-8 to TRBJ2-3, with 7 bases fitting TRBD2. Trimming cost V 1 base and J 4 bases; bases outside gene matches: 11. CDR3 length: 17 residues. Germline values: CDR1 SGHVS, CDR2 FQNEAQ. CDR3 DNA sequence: TGTGCCAGCAGCTTAGTCAGGGCGGGAGTTTTGGCAGATACGCAGTATTTT. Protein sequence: CASSLVRAGVLADTQYF.

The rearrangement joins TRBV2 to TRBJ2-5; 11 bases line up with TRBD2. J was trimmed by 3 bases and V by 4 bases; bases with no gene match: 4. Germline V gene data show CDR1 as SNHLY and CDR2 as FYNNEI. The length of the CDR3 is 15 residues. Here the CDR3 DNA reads TGTGCCAGCAGTGCCGGGACTAGCGGCAAAGAGACCCAGTACTTC. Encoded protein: CASSAGTSGKETQYF.

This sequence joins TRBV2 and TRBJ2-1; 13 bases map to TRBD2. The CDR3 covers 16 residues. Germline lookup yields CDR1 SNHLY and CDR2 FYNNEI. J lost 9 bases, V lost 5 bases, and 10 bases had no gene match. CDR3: CASSLGLAGELGEQFF. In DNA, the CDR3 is TGTGCCAGCAGTCTCGGACTAGCGGGAGAACTTGGTGAGCAGTTCTTC.

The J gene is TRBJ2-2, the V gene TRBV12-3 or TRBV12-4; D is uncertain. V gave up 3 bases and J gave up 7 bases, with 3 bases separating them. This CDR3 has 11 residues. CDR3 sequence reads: CASSFNGELFF. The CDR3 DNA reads TGTGCCAGCAGTTTTAACGGGGAGCTGTTTTTT.

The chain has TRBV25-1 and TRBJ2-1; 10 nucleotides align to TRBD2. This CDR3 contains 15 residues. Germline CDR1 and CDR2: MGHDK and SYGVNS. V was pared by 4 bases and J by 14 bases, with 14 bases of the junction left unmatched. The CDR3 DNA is TGTGCCAGCAGTGGGCTAGCGGGAGCCCGATCGGGAAAGTTCTTC. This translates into CASSGLAGARSGKFF.

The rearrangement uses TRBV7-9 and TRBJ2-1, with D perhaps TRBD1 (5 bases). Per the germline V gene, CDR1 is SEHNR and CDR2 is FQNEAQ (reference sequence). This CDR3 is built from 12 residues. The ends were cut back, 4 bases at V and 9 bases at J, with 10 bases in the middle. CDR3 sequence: CASSSQGFEQFF. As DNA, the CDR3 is TGTGCCAGCAGCTCTCAGGGTTTTGAGCAGTTCTTC. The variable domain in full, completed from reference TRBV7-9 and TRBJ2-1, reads DTGVSQNPRHKITKRGQNVTFRCDPISEHNRLYWYRQTLGQGPEFLTYFQNEAQLEKSRLLSDRFSAERPKGSFSTLEIQRTEQGDSAMYLCASSSQGFEQFFGPGTRLTVL.

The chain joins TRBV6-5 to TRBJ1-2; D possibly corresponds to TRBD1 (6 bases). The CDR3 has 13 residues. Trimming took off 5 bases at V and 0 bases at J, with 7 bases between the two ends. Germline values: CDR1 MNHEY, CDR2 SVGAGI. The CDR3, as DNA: TGTGCCAGCAGTCGACAGGCTAACTATGGCTACACCTTC. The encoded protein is CASSRQANYGYTF.

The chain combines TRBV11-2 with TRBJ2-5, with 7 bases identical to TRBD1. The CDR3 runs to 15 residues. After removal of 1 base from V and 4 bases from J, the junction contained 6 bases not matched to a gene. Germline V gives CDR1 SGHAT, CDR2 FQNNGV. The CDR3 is CASSLGIGTAETQYF. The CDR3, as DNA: TGTGCCAGCAGCTTAGGGATAGGGACAGCAGAGACCCAGTACTTC.

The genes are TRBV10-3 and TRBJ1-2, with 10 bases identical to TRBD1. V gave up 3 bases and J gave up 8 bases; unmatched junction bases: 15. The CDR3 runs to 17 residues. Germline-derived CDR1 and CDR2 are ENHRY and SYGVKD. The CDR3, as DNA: TGTGCCATCAGTGATCCGACAGGGGGCCGAGTTTCGCAAGGCTACACCTTC. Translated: CAISDPTGGRVSQGYTF.

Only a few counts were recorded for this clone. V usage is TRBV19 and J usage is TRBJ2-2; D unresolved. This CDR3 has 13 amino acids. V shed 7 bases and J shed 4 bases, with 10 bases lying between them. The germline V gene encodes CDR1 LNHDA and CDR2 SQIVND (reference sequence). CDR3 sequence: CASTVKLTGELFF. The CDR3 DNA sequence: TGTGCCAGTACGGTGAAACTCACCGGGGAGCTGTTTTTT.

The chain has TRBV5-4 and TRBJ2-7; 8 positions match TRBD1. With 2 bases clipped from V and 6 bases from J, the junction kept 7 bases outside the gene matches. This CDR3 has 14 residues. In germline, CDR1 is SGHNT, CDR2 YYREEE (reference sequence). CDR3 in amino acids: CASSLPGQEGEQYF. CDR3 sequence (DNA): TGTGCCAGCAGCTTACCGGGACAGGAAGGCGAGCAGTACTTC.

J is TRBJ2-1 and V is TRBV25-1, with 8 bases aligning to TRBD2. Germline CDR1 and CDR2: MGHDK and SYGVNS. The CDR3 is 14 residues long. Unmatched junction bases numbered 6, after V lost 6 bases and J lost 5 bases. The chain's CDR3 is CASSLSSGNNEQFF. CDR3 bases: TGTGCCAGCAGCTTGAGTAGCGGGAACAATGAGCAGTTCTTC.

The CDR3 DNA follows: TGTGCCAGCAGCCAAAGGACAGGGGGCTTTGAGCCCCAGCATTTT. This codes for CASSQRTGGFEPQHF. The chain has TRBV7-6 and TRBJ1-5; the match to TRBD1 covers 11 bases. The CDR3 length is 15 residues. Germline loops: CDR1 SGHVS, CDR2 FNYEAQ. J lost 8 bases, V lost 5 bases, and 8 bases had no gene match.

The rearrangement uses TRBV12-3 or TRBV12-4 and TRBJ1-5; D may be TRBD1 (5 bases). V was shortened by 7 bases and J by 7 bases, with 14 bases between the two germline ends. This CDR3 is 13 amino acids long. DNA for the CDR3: TGTGCCAGCAACCGGGAGGGGTTCCAGCCCCAGCATTTT. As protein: CASNREGFQPQHF.

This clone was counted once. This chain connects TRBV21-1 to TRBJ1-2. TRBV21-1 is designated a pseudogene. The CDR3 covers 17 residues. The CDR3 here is CASSPPLGSPTNYGYTF. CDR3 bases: TGTGCCAGCAGCCCACCCCTAGGATCGCCGACTAACTATGGCTACACCTTC.

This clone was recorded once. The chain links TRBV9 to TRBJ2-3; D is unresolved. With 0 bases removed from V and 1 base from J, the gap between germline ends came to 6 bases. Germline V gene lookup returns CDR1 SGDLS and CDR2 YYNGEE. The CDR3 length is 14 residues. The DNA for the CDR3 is TGTGCCAGCAGCGTAGGTACAGGCACAGATACGCAGTATTTT. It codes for CASSVGTGTDTQYF.

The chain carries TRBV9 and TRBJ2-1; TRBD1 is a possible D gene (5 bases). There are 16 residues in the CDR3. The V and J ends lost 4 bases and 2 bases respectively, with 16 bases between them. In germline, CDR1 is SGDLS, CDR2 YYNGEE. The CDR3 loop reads CASSSPSGITYNEQFF. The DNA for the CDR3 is TGTGCCAGCAGCTCACCCTCAGGGATTACCTACAATGAGCAGTTCTTC.

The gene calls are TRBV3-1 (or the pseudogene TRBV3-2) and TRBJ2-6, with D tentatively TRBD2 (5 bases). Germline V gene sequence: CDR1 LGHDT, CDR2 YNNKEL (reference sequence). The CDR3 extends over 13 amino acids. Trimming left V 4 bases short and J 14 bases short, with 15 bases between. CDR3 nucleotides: TGTGCCAGCAGCCGAGGAGGTGTAGCCATCCTGACTTTC. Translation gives CASSRGGVAILTF.

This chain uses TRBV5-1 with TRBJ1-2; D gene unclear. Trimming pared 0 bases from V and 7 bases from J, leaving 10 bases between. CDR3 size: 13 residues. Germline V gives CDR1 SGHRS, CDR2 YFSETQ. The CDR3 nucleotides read TGCGCCAGCAGCTTGGCGACAATGGGTGGCTACACCTTC. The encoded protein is CASSLATMGGYTF.

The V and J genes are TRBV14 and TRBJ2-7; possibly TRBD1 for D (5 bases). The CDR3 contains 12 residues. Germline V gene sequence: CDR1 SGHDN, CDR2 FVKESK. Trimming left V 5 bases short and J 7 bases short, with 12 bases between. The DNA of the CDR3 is TGTGCCAGCAGCACAGGCGTCGGAGAGCAGTACTTC. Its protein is CASSTGVGEQYF. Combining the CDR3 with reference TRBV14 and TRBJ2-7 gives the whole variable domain EAGVTQFPSHSVIEKGQTVTLRCDPISGHDNLYWYRRVMGKEIKFLLHFVKESKQDESGMPNNRFLAERTGGTYSTLKVQPAELEDSGVYFCASSTGVGEQYFGPGTRLTVT.

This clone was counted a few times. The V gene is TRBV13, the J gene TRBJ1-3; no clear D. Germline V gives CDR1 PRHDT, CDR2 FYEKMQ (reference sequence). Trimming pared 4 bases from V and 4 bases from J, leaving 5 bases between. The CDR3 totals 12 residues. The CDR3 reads CASSYQGNTIYF. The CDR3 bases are TGTGCCAGCAGCTATCAGGGAAACACCATATATTTT.

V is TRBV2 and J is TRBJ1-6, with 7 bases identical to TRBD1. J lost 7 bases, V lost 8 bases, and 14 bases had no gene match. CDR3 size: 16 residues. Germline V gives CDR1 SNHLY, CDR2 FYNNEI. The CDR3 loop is CASLIDGGTANSPLHF. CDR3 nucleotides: TGTGCCAGCCTTATAGACGGAGGGACAGCCAATTCACCCCTCCACTTT.

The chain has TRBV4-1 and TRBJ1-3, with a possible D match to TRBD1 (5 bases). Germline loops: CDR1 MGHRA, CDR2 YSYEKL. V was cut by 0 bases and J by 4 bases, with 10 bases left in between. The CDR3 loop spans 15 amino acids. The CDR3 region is CASSQDGAGGNTIYF. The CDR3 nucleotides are TGCGCCAGCAGCCAAGATGGGGCAGGGGGAAACACCATATATTTT.

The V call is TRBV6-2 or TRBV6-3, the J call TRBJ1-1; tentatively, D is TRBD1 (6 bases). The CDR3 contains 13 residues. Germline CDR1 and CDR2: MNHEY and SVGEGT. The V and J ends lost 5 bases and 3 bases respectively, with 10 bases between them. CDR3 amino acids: CASSVQGYTEAFF. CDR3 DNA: TGTGCCAGCAGTGTACAGGGATACACTGAAGCTTTCTTT.

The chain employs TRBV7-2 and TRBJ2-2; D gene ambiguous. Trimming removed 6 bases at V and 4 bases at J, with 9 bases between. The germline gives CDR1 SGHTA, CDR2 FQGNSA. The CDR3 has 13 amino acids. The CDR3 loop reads CASRQAFTGELFF. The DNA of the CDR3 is TGTGCCAGCAGGCAGGCCTTCACCGGGGAGCTGTTTTTT. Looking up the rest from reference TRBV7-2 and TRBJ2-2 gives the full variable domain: GAGVSQSPSNKVTEKGKDVELRCDPISGHTALYWYRQSLGQGLEFLIYFQGNSAPDKSGLPSDRFSAERTGGSVSTLTIQRTQQEDSAVYLCASRQAFTGELFFGEGSRLTVL.

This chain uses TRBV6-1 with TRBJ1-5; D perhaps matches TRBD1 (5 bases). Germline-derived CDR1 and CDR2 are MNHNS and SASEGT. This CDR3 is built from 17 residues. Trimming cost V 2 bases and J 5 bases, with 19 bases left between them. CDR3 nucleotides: TGTGCCAGCAGTGAATGGAGGGGCAGGGACTTGTATCAGCCCCAGCATTTT. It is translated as CASSEWRGRDLYQPQHF.

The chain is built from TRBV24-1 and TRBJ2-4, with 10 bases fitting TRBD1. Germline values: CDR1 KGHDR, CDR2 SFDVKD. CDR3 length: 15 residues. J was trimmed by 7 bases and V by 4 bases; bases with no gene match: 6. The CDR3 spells CATSDTTGGGNIQYF. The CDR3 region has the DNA TGTGCCACCAGTGACACGACAGGGGGCGGTAACATTCAGTACTTC.